A selection of T cell receptor beta chains follows, all from one sample in a study of cytomegalovirus exposure and HLA in healthy donors. Using immunoSEQ multiplex PCR, the repertoire was profiled, and TCRdb retains in-frame clones only, with some absent. The profile covers roughly 100,000 clones, with around 86% appearing a single time and 6.9% taken by the ten largest. Sequenced sample: PBMCs. Receptors were obtained from a young man in good health and CMV-seropositive. The CDR3 runs from the conserved cysteine through the conserved F or W. The order of the fields is V gene, J gene, CDR3 protein.

v_gene: TRBV2; j_gene: TRBJ2-1; CDR3aa: CASRDDPGGYNEQFF
v_gene: TRBV6-1; j_gene: TRBJ2-5; CDR3aa: CASSEIVLAGFQETQYF
v_gene: TRBV7-9; j_gene: TRBJ1-6; CDR3aa: CASSLSTGGNSPLHF
v_gene: TRBV7-8; j_gene: TRBJ1-2; CDR3aa: CASSSTGGYGYTF
v_gene: TRBV7-2; j_gene: TRBJ1-5; CDR3aa: CASSLSGQGYQPQHF
v_gene: TRBV19; j_gene: TRBJ1-1; CDR3aa: CASTVEGTGFTEAFF
v_gene: TRBV29-1; j_gene: TRBJ2-3; CDR3aa: CSVVGEDGTDTQYF
v_gene: TRBV6-5; j_gene: NA; CDR3aa: CASSFPGNLNEQYF
v_gene: TRBV29-1; j_gene: TRBJ2-7; CDR3aa: CSVAGGAHEQYF
v_gene: TRBV21-1; j_gene: TRBJ2-5; CDR3aa: CASSKGTGRTGDQETQYF
v_gene: TRBV2; j_gene: TRBJ2-5; CDR3aa: CASRREIQETQYF
v_gene: TRBV5-1; j_gene: NA; CDR3aa: CASSLDGGYEQYF
v_gene: TRBV25-1; j_gene: TRBJ1-5; CDR3aa: CASSESSVLNQPQHF
v_gene: TRBV14; j_gene: TRBJ2-1; CDR3aa: CASSQPGTFNEQFF
v_gene: TRBV27; j_gene: TRBJ1-6; CDR3aa: CASSTLGQGNNSPLHF
v_gene: TRBV7-2; j_gene: TRBJ2-5; CDR3aa: CASSLVVGGQETQYF
v_gene: TRBV7-9; j_gene: TRBJ1-2; CDR3aa: CASSSGVDYGYTF
v_gene: TRBV6-5; j_gene: TRBJ1-1; CDR3aa: CASSYGGSLNTEAFF
v_gene: TRBV5-4; j_gene: TRBJ2-2; CDR3aa: CASSLGQLGGELFF
v_gene: TRBV6-5; j_gene: TRBJ2-7; CDR3aa: CASSATPGGSYEQYF